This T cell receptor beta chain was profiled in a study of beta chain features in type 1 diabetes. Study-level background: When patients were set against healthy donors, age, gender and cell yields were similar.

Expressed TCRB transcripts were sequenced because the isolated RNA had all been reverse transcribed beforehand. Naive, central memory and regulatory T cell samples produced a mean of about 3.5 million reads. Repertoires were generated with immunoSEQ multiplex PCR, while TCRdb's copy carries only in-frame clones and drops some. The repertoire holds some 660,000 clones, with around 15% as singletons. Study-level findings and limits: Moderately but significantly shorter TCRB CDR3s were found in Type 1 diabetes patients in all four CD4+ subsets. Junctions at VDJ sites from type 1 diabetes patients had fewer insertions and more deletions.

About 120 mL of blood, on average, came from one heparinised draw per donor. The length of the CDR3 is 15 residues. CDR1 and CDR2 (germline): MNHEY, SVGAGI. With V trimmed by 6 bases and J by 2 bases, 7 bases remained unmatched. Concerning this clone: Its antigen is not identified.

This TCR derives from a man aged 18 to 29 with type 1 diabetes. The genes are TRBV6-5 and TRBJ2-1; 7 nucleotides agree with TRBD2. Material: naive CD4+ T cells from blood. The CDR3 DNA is TGTGCCAGCAGAGCCTCTAGCGGCGCCTACAATGAGCAGTTCTTC. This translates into CASRASSGAYNEQFF.